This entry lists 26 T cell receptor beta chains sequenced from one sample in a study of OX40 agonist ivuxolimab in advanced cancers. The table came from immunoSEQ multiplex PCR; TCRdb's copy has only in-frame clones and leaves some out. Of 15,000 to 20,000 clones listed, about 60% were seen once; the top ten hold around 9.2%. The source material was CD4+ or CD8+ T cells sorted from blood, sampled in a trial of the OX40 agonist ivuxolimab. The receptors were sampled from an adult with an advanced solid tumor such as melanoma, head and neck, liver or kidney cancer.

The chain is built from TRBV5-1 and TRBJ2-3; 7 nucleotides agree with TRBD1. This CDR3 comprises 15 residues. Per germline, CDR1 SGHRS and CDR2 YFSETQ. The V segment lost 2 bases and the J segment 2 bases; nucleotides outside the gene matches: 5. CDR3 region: CASSFEQGNTDTQYF. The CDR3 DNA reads TGCGCCAGCAGCTTCGAACAGGGGAACACAGATACGCAGTATTTT.

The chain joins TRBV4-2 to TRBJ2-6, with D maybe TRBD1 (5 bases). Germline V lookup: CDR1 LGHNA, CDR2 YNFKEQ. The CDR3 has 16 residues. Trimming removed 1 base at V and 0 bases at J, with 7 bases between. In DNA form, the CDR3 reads TGTGCCAGCAGCCAAGTTGACAGCTCTGGGGCCAACGTCCTGACTTTC. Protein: CASSQVDSSGANVLTF.

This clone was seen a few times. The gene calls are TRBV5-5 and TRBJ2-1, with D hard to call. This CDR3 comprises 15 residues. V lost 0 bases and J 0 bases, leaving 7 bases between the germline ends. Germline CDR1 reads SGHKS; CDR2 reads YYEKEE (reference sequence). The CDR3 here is CASSLGQDSYNEQFF. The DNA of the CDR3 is TGTGCCAGCAGCTTGGGGCAGGACTCCTACAATGAGCAGTTCTTC.

CDR3 coding DNA: TGTGCCAGCAGCGTAGAAGGGTACAATGAGCAGTTCTTC. It translates to CASSVEGYNEQFF. The chain has TRBV9 and TRBJ2-1; D unclear. Germline V gene sequence: CDR1 SGDLS, CDR2 YYNGEE. Trimming stripped 0 bases from V and 4 bases from J, with 5 bases between. This CDR3 comprises 13 residues.

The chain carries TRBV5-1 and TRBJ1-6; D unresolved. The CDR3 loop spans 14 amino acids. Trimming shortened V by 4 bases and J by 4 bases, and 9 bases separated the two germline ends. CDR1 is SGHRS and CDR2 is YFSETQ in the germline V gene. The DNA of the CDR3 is TGCGCCAGCAGCGAACAGAGGTATAATTCACCCCTCCACTTT. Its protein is CASSEQRYNSPLHF.

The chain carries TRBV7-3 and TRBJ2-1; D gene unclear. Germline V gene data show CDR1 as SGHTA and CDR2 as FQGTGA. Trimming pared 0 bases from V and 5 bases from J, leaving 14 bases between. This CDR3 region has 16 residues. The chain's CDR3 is CASSLTRPSYHNEQFF. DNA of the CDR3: TGTGCCAGCAGCTTAACGCGGCCGTCTTACCACAATGAGCAGTTCTTC.

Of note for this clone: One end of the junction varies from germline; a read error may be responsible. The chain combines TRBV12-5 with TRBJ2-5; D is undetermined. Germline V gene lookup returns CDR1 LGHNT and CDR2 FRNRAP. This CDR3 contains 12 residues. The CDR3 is CASGLDPEAQYF. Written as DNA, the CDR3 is TGTGCTAGTGGCCTGGACCCAGAGGCCCAGTACTTC.

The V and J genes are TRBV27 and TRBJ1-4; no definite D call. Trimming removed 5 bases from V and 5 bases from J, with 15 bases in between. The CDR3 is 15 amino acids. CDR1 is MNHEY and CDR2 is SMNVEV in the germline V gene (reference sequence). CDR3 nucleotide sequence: TGTGCCAGCAGTGTGACCGGTAGCCCGAATGAAAAACTGTTTTTT. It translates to CASSVTGSPNEKLFF.

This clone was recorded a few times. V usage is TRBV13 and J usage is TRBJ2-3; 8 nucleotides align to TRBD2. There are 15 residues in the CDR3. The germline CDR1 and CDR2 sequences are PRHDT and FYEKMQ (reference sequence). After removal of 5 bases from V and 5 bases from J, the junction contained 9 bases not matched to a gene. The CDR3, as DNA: TGTGCCAGCAGCGTAATAGCGGGGAGGGGAGATACGCAGTATTTT. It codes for CASSVIAGRGDTQYF.

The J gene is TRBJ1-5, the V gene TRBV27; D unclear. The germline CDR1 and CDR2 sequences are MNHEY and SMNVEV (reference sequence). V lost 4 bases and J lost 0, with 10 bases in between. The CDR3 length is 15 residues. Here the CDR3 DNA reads TGTGCCAGCAGTTCGACGGTGTATAGCAATCAGCCCCAGCATTTT. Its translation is CASSSTVYSNQPQHF.

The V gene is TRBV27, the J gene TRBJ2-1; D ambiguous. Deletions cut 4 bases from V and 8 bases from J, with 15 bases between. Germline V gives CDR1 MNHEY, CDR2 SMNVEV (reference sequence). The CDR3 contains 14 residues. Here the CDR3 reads CASSYSMMGHEQFF. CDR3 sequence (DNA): TGTGCCAGCAGTTACTCGATGATGGGCCATGAGCAGTTCTTC.

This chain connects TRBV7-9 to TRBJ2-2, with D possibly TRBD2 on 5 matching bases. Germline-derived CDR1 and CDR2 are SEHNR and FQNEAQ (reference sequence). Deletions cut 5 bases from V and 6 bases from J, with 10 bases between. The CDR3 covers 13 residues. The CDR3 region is CASSALAPGELFF. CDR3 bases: TGTGCCAGCAGCGCGTTAGCGCCCGGGGAGCTGTTTTTT.

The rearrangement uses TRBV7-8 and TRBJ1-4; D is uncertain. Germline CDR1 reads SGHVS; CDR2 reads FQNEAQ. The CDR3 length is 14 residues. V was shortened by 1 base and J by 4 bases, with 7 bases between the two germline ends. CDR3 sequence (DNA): TGTGCCAGCAGCTTAGTACAGAGTAATGAAAAACTGTTTTTT. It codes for CASSLVQSNEKLFF.

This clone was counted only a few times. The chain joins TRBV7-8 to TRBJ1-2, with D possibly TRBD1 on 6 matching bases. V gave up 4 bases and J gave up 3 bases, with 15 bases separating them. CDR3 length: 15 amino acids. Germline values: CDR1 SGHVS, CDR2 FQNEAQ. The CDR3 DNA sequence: TGTGCCAGCAGCTCGCTAACAGGGCGCGACTATGGCTACACCTTC. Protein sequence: CASSSLTGRDYGYTF.

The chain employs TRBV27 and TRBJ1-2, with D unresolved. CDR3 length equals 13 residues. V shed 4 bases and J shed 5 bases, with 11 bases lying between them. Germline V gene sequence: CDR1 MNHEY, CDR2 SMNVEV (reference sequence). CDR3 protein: CASSSIDNYGYTF. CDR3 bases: TGTGCCAGCAGTTCCATCGACAATTATGGCTACACCTTC.

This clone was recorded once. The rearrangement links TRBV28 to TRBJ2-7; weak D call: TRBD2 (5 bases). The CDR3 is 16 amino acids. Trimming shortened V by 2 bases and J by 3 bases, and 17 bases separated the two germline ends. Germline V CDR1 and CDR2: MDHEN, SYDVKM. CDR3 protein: CASSLGAAGSIYEQYF. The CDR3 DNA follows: TGTGCCAGCAGTTTAGGAGCGGCGGGCTCTATCTACGAGCAGTACTTC. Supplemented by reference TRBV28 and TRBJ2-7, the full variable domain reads DVKVTQSSRYLVKRTGEKVFLECVQDMDHENMFWYRQDPGLGLRLIYFSYDVKMKEKGDIPEGYSVSREKKERFSLILESASTNQTSMYLCASSLGAAGSIYEQYFGPGTRLTVT.

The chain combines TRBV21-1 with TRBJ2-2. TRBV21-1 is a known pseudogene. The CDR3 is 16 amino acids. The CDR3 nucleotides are TGTGCCAGCAGCAAAGTAGGGGACCCATCCACCGGGGAGCTGTTTTTT. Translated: CASSKVGDPSTGELFF.

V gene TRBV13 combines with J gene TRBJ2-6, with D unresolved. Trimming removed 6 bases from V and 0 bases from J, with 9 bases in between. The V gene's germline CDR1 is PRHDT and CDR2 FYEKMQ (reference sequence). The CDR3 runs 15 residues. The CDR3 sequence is CASSYSPSGANVLTF. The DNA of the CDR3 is TGTGCCAGCAGTTACTCGCCCTCTGGGGCCAACGTCCTGACTTTC.

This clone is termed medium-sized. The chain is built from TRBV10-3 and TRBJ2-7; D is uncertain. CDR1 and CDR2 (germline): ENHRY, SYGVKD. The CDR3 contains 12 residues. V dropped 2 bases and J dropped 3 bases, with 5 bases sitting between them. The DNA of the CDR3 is TGTGCCATCAGTGAGATGGGCTACGAGCAGTACTTC. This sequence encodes CAISEMGYEQYF.

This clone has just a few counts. This CDR3 is CASSLGQGHTGELFF. Here the CDR3 DNA reads TGTGCCAGCAGTTTGGGACAGGGCCACACCGGGGAGCTGTTTTTT. The chain combines TRBV27 with TRBJ2-2; 9 bases line up with TRBD1. After removal of 3 bases from V and 3 bases from J, the junction contained 2 bases not matched to a gene. Germline values: CDR1 MNHEY, CDR2 SMNVEV (reference sequence). CDR3 size: 15 residues.

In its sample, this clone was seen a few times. The CDR3 loop reads CASSAGQGYEQFF. CDR3 DNA: TGTGCCAGCAGCGCAGGACAGGGGTATGAGCAGTTCTTC. The gene calls are TRBV11-2 and TRBJ2-1; TRBD1 agrees at 9 bases. This CDR3 is 13 amino acids long. The V segment lost 5 bases and the J segment 8 bases; nucleotides outside the gene matches: 4. CDR1 and CDR2 from the germline V gene are SGHAT and FQNNGV.

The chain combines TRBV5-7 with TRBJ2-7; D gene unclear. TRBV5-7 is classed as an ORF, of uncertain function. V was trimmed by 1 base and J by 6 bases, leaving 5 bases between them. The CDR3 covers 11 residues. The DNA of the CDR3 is TGTGCCAGCAGCTTGTTCCTCGAGCAGTACTTC. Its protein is CASSLFLEQYF.

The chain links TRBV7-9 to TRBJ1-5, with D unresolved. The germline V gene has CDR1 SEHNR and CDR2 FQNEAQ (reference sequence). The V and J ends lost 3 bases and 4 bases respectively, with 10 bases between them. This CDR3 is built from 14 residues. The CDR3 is CASSLGNSNQPQHF. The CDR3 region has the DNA TGTGCCAGCAGCTTGGGCAACTCGAATCAGCCCCAGCATTTT.

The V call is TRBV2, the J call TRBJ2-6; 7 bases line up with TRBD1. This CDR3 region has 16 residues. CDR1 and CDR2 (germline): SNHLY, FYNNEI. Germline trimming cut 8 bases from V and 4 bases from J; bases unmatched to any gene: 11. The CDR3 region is CASWGTAPTGANVLTF. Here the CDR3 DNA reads TGTGCCAGCTGGGGGACAGCCCCGACGGGGGCCAACGTCCTGACTTTC.

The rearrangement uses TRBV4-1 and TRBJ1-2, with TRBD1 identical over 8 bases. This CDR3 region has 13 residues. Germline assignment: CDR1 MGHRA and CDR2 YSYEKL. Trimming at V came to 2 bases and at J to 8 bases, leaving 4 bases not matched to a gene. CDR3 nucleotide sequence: TGCGCCAGCAGCCAAATGACAGGGGAGGGCTACACCTTC. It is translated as CASSQMTGEGYTF.

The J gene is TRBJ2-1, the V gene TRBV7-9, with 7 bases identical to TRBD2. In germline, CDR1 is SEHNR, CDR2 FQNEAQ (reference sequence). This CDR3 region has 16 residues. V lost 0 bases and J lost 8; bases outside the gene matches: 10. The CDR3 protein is CASSLARLAVWDEQFF. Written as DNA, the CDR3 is TGTGCCAGCAGCTTAGCACGCCTAGCGGTATGGGATGAGCAGTTCTTC. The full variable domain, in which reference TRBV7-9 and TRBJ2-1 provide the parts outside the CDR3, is DTGVSQNPRHKITKRGQNVTFRCDPISEHNRLYWYRQTLGQGPEFLTYFQNEAQLEKSRLLSDRFSAERPKGSFSTLEIQRTEQGDSAMYLCASSLARLAVWDEQFFGPGTRLTVL.